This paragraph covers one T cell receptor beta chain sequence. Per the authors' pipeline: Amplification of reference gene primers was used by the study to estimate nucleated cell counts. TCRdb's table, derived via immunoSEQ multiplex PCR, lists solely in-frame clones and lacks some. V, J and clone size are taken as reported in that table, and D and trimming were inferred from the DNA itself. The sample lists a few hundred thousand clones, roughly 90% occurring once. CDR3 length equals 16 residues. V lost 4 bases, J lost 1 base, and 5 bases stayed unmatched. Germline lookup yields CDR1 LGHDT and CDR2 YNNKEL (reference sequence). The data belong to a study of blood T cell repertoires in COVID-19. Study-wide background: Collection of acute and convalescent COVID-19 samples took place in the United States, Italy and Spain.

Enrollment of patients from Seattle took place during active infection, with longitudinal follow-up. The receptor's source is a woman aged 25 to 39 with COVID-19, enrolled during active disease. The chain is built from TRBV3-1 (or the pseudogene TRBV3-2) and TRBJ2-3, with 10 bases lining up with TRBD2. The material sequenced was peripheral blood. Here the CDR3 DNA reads TGTGCCAGCAGCCCATCCGGGACTAGCGGCACAGATACGCAGTATTTT. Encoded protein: CASSPSGTSGTDTQYF.